Below are 22 T cell receptor beta chains sequenced from a single sample in a study of identical twins. From the 5' RACE reads, TCRdb called clonotypes with MiXCR, one entry per CDR3 protein. Of 150,000 or so distinct CDR3 sequences in the sample, roughly 3.5% were seen once. The source material was memory T cells sorted from blood. These receptor sequences come from a man aged 18 to 35 in good health.

This clonotype was seen many times. This chain links TRBV7-7 with TRBJ2-3; D ambiguous. Trimming took off 2 bases at V and 0 bases at J, with 6 bases between the two ends. This CDR3 has 14 amino acids. The germline V gene encodes CDR1 SSHAT and CDR2 FNYEAQ (reference sequence). The CDR3 DNA follows: TGTGCCAGCAGCTTAAGTCCGAGCACAGATACGCAGTATTTT. Translation: CASSLSPSTDTQYF.

This clonotype has ten or more counts. The chain uses TRBV30 and TRBJ2-1; a weak D match, TRBD2 (5 bases). The V gene's germline CDR1 is GTSNPN and CDR2 SVGIG (reference sequence). The V gene lost 2 bases and the J gene lost 15 bases, with 17 bases spanning the gap. CDR3 length: 12 residues. CDR3 sequence reads: CAWSSRFASLFF. CDR3 nucleotide sequence: TGTGCCTGGAGTTCCCGGTTCGCTAGCTTGTTCTTC.

This clonotype was picked up many times. The chain employs TRBV20-1 and TRBJ2-5; a possible D gene is TRBD1 (6 bases). The CDR3 is made up of 12 amino acids. Germline lookup yields CDR1 DFQATT and CDR2 SNEGSKA (reference sequence). Trimming pared 6 bases from V and 1 base from J, leaving 9 bases between. CDR3 DNA: TGCAGTGCCACACAGGGCCAAGAGACCCAGTACTTC. Amino acids: CSATQGQETQYF.

This clonotype has ten or more counts. The rearrangement links TRBV29-1 to TRBJ2-3; D perhaps matches TRBD1 (6 bases). The germline CDR1 and CDR2 sequences are SQVTM and ANQGSEA. The CDR3 runs to 13 residues. V lost 5 bases and J 2 bases, leaving 11 bases between the germline ends. CDR3 sequence: CSVRQGSTDTQYF. As DNA, the CDR3 is TGCAGCGTTCGCCAGGGGTCCACAGATACGCAGTATTTT.

This clonotype has ten or more counts. J is TRBJ2-2 and V is TRBV19, with D perhaps being TRBD1 or TRBD2 (7 bases each). The CDR3 loop spans 16 amino acids. Trimming left V 5 bases short and J 1 base short, with 14 bases between. The germline CDR1 and CDR2 sequences are LNHDA and SQIVND (reference sequence). CDR3 region: CASSPRGGKNTGELFF. The CDR3 DNA follows: TGTGCCAGTAGTCCCAGGGGGGGGAAGAACACCGGGGAGCTGTTTTTT.

This clonotype was seen many times. V and J are TRBV5-4 and TRBJ1-1, with D possibly being TRBD1 (6 bases). Per germline, CDR1 SGHNT and CDR2 YYREEE (reference sequence). This CDR3 region has 14 residues. Trimming removed 0 bases at V and 6 bases at J, with 12 bases between. CDR3 residues: CASSLDQGTPEAFF. The CDR3 DNA sequence: TGTGCCAGCAGCTTGGACCAGGGGACCCCTGAAGCTTTCTTT. The full variable domain, with the rest looked up from reference TRBV5-4 and TRBJ1-1, is ETGVTQSPTHLIKTRGQQVTLRCSSQSGHNTVSWYQQALGQGPQFIFQYYREEENGRGNFPPRFSGLQFPNYSSELNVNALELDDSALYLCASSLDQGTPEAFFGQGTRLTVV.

This clonotype was seen repeatedly, ten times or more. In DNA form, the CDR3 reads TGTGCCAGCAGCGTCACTGGGGAGACCCAGTACTTC. Its protein product is CASSVTGETQYF. V usage is TRBV7-9 and J usage is TRBJ2-5; D call uncertain. Germline lookup yields CDR1 SEHNR and CDR2 FQNEAQ (reference sequence). This CDR3 is 12 amino acids long. V lost 5 bases to trimming and J lost 5 bases, with 9 bases between them.

The rearrangement links TRBV4-3 to TRBJ2-3; tentatively, D is TRBD2 (5 bases). From germline, CDR1 is LGHNA and CDR2 YSLEER. There are 14 residues in the CDR3. The V and J ends lost 0 bases and 6 bases respectively, with 10 bases between them. Written as DNA, the CDR3 is TGCGCCAGCAGCCAAGACTCGAGAGGGGATACGCAGTATTTT. Its protein is CASSQDSRGDTQYF.

This clonotype was counted many times. This chain joins TRBV7-2 and TRBJ2-7, with TRBD2 matching over 10 bases. Germline CDR1 reads SGHTA; CDR2 reads FQGNSA. CDR3 length: 16 amino acids. Unmatched junction bases numbered 7, after V lost 5 bases and J lost 0 bases. The CDR3: CASSPQAGGHSYEQYF. The CDR3 DNA sequence: TGTGCCAGCAGCCCTCAAGCGGGAGGGCACTCCTACGAGCAGTACTTC.

This clonotype was recorded at least ten times. This chain uses TRBV6-2 or TRBV6-3 with TRBJ2-1; TRBD2 matches 10 bases. This CDR3 contains 19 residues. V lost 6 bases to trimming and J lost 6 bases; unmatched junction nucleotides: 20. Germline V gene data show CDR1 as MNHEY and CDR2 as SVGEGT. CDR3 amino acids: CASSPEPGLASSFSNEQFF. CDR3 DNA: TGTGCCAGCAGCCCCGAGCCGGGACTAGCGAGCTCGTTCTCCAATGAGCAGTTCTTC.

This clonotype was recorded many times. The V gene is TRBV11-1, the J gene TRBJ2-2; TRBD1 matches 9 bases. The V segment lost 5 bases and the J segment 5 bases; nucleotides outside the gene matches: 9. Germline values: CDR1 SGHAT, CDR2 FQDESV (reference sequence). The CDR3 has 16 residues. The CDR3 DNA is TGTGCCAGCAGCATTACAGGGGGCACGGGAACCGGGGAGCTGTTTTTT. Amino acid sequence: CASSITGGTGTGELFF.

In its sample, this clonotype was seen a few times. The chain links TRBV30 to TRBJ1-1; no reliable D call. The CDR3 loop spans 13 amino acids. Trimming shortened V by 1 base and J by 3 bases, and 9 bases separated the two germline ends. Germline values: CDR1 GTSNPN, CDR2 SVGIG (reference sequence). CDR3 sequence (DNA): TGTGCCTGGAGTGGCTTAAGCCACACTGAAGCTTTCTTT. Protein sequence: CAWSGLSHTEAFF.

In its sample, this clonotype was seen many times. The chain has TRBV6-1 and TRBJ1-1; D unresolved. V was clipped by 7 bases and J by 4 bases, with 13 bases between them. Germline assignment: CDR1 MNHNS and CDR2 SASEGT. The CDR3 length is 13 residues. CDR3 coding DNA: TGTGCCAGCACTACTAAGGGCGGCACTGAAGCTTTCTTT. The encoded protein is CASTTKGGTEAFF.

There are many counts of this clonotype. The chain recombines TRBV12-3 or TRBV12-4 with TRBJ2-1; TRBD1 agrees at 7 bases. The CDR3 spans 12 residues. The V gene end was trimmed by 5 bases and the J gene end by 12 bases; junction bases not matched to a gene: 7. The CDR3 DNA reads TGTGCCAGCAGTCCGACAGGGCTTGGGCAGTTCTTC. This translates into CASSPTGLGQFF.

This clonotype came up many times. The V and J genes are TRBV5-1 and TRBJ2-3; 7 bases are a match to TRBD1. Germline V gene data show CDR1 as SGHRS and CDR2 as YFSETQ. V shed 3 bases and J 0 bases; nucleotides not matched to a gene: 4. The CDR3 runs 15 residues. The CDR3 DNA sequence: TGCGCCAGCAGCTCCGGGGACAGCAGCACAGATACGCAGTATTTT. It yields the protein CASSSGDSSTDTQYF.

This clonotype has ten or more counts. The chain recombines TRBV4-2 with TRBJ1-1; possible D gene TRBD1, 5 bases. Germline assignment: CDR1 LGHNA and CDR2 YNFKEQ. The CDR3 totals 15 residues. Trimming removed 5 bases from V and 1 base from J, with 14 bases in between. As DNA, the CDR3 is TGTGCCAGCAGCACGGACACTGGTTGGAACACTGAAGCTTTCTTT. It yields the protein CASSTDTGWNTEAFF.

In this sample, this clonotype turned up many times. V gene TRBV29-1 combines with J gene TRBJ2-3; perhaps TRBD1 as D (6 bases). Germline lookup yields CDR1 SQVTM and CDR2 ANQGSEA. With 5 bases removed from V and 2 bases from J, the gap between germline ends came to 11 bases. The CDR3 extends over 13 amino acids. DNA for the CDR3: TGCAGCGTTAACCGGGACATCACAGATACGCAGTATTTT. Amino acid sequence: CSVNRDITDTQYF.

With respect to this clonotype: Since a much larger clone is just one base distant, this may be a read error. Because the CDR3 is missing its conserved closing phenylalanine or tryptophan, this is likely a read error. The chain is built from TRBV5-5 and TRBJ1-4; no clear D gene. Germline V gene sequence: CDR1 SGHKS, CDR2 YYEKEE (reference sequence). Trimming stripped 0 bases from V and 7 bases from J, with 10 bases between. The CDR3 has 14 amino acids. Here the CDR3 reads CASSLADGREKLFC. In DNA form, the CDR3 reads TGTGCCAGCAGCTTGGCCGACGGGCGTGAAAAACTGTTTTGT.

This clonotype was seen at least ten times. The chain employs TRBV5-1 and TRBJ2-3; 9 bases are a match to TRBD1. The CDR3 covers 14 residues. Looked up from germline, CDR1 is SGHRS and CDR2 is YFSETQ. V was clipped by 4 bases and J by 4 bases; unmatched bases: 4. The CDR3 coding sequence is TGCGCCAGCAGCCGGGGACAGGGTTCAGATACGCAGTATTTT. This codes for CASSRGQGSDTQYF.

The table lists this clonotype with many counts. The rearrangement joins TRBV6-1 to TRBJ1-5, with TRBD1 matching 7 bases. The trim removed 5 bases at V and 4 bases at J, leaving 5 bases unmatched. CDR1 and CDR2 from the germline V gene are MNHNS and SASEGT. The CDR3 has 14 amino acids. The CDR3, as DNA: TGTGCCAGCAGTCGGGACAGCGCAAATCAGCCCCAGCATTTT. The encoded protein is CASSRDSANQPQHF.

This clonotype was detected many times. The V gene is TRBV6-1, the J gene TRBJ2-1; 7 bases align to TRBD2. V shed 8 bases, J shed 5 bases, and the junction held 6 bases outside the gene matches. Germline V gives CDR1 MNHNS, CDR2 SASEGT. The CDR3 length is 13 residues. CDR3 sequence (DNA): TGTGCCAGCCGGGACTACGATCACAATGAGCAGTTCTTC. It yields the protein CASRDYDHNEQFF.

In its sample, this clonotype was seen many times. The CDR3 loop reads CASSFVLDLTHGELFF. The CDR3, as DNA: TGTGCCAGCAGTTTCGTATTAGATTTAACTCACGGGGAGCTGTTTTTT. The chain uses TRBV6-2 or TRBV6-3 and TRBJ2-2; D not certain. The germline V gene encodes CDR1 MNHEY and CDR2 SVGEGT. The CDR3 has 16 residues. The ends were cut back, 4 bases at V and 7 bases at J, with 19 bases in the middle.